This T cell receptor (beta chain) was identified during a study of glioma-infiltrating T cells. Study-wide findings and caveats: Gliomas, especially low-grade, showed above-expected tissue-blood divergence; non-neoplastic patients showed below. Only very few CDR3 sequences appeared in both tissue and blood.

TCR alpha and beta CDR3 regions were amplified from RNA using iRepertoire nested multiplex PCR. For one-step reverse transcription and amplification, about 85-400 ng of tissue mRNA or PBMC total RNA was used. One entry per CDR3 protein, called by TCRdb with MiXCR from the multiplex PCR reads. The data show around 140,000 distinct CDR3 sequences, 35% to 50% seen once. The ends lost 6 bases at V and 11 bases at J; junction bases unmatched: 7. The CDR3 length is 12 residues. About this clonotype: Its cognate antigen is unknown.

This TCR came from a human donor with low-grade glioma or glioblastoma, undergoing nonglioma brain surgery, or in good health (not recorded which). The chain combines TRBV12-3 or TRBV12-4 with TRBJ1-5; 7 bases match TRBD1. The sequenced sample consisted of glioma tissue, nonneoplastic brain tissue, or PBMCs (not recorded which). The CDR3, as DNA: TGTGCCAGCAGCAGACAGGGTACGGCCCAGCATTTT. Translating it yields CASSRQGTAQHF.